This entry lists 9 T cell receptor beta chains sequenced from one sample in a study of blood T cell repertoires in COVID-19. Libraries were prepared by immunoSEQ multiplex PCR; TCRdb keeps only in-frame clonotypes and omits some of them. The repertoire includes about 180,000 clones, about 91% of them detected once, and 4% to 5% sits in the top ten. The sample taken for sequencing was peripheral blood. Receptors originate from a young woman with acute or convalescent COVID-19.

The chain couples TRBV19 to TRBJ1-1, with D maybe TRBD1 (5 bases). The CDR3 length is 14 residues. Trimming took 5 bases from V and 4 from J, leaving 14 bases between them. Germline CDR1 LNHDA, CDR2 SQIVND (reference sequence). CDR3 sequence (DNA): TGTGCCAGTAGTTCGATTACAGGATCCACTGAAGCTTTCTTT. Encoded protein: CASSSITGSTEAFF.

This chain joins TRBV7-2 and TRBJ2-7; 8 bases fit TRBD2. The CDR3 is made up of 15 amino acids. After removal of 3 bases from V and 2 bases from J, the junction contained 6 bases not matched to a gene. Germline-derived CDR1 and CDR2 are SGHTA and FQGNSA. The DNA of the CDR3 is TGTGCCAGCAGCTTGAGCGGGGGACTCACCTACGAGCAGTACTTC. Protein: CASSLSGGLTYEQYF. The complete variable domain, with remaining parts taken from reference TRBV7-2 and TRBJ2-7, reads GAGVSQSPSNKVTEKGKDVELRCDPISGHTALYWYRQSLGQGLEFLIYFQGNSAPDKSGLPSDRFSAERTGGSVSTLTIQRTQQEDSAVYLCASSLSGGLTYEQYFGPGTRLTVT.

The CDR3 nucleotides are TGTGCCAGCAGCGCGGCTAGCAGAGCTAGCACAGATACGCAGTATTTT. Translating gives CASSAASRASTDTQYF. The chain couples TRBV5-6 to TRBJ2-3, with D tentatively TRBD2 (5 bases). The germline V and J ends were trimmed by 4 bases and 0 bases, with 15 bases remaining between them. Germline CDR1 SGHDT, CDR2 YYEEEE. This CDR3 has 16 residues.

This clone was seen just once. In DNA, the CDR3 is TGCGCCAGCAGCCGTGAAGCGGCGGATTACGAGCAGTACTTC. Translated, it gives CASSREAADYEQYF. The rearrangement uses TRBV4-1 and TRBJ2-7; D possibly corresponds to TRBD2 (5 bases). Germline-derived CDR1 and CDR2 are MGHRA and YSYEKL. This CDR3 is 14 amino acids long. Trimming removed 4 bases at V and 4 bases at J, with 14 bases between.

CDR3 DNA: TGTGCCAGCAGTTTGGGGGGGATCTCCTACAATGAGCAGTTCTTC. This gives the protein CASSLGGISYNEQFF. The gene calls are TRBV28 and TRBJ2-1; 7 nucleotides align to TRBD2. This CDR3 is 15 amino acids long. Germline loops: CDR1 MDHEN, CDR2 SYDVKM. V gave up 3 bases and J gave up 0 bases; unmatched junction bases: 2.

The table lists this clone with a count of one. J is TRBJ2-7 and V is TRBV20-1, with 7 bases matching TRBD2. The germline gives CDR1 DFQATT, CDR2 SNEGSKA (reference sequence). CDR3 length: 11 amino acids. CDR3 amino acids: CSLRESYEQYF. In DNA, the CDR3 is TGCAGCCTGCGGGAGTCCTACGAGCAGTACTTC.

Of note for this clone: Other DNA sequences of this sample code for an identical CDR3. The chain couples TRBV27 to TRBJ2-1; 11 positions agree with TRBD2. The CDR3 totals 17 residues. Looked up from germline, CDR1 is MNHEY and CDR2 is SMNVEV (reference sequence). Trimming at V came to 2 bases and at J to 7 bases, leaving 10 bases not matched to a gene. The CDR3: CASSLRQSGTSGNEQFF. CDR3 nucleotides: TGTGCCAGCAGTTTACGTCAGAGCGGGACTAGCGGTAATGAGCAGTTCTTC.

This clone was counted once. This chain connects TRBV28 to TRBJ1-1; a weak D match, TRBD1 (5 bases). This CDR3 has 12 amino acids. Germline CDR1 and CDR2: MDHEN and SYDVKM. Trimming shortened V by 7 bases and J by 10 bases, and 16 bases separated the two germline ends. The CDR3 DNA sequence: TGTGCCAGCATCGGGGGGGGTGGAAGAGCTTTCTTT. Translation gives CASIGGGGRAFF.

The CDR3 nucleotides read TGTGCCAGCGGGAGCTCCTACAATGAGCAGTTCTTC. Protein sequence: CASGSSYNEQFF. This chain uses TRBV7-9 with TRBJ2-1; D possibly corresponds to TRBD2 (5 bases). There are 12 residues in the CDR3. V shed 8 bases and J shed 0 bases, with 5 bases lying between them. Germline CDR1 SEHNR, CDR2 FQNEAQ (reference sequence).